This T cell receptor beta chain comes out of a study of PD-L1 blockade in urothelial cancer. On the study more broadly: Blood underwent analysis 3 weeks (second dose) and 6 weeks after treatment began.

Sequencing used immunoSEQ multiplex PCR; TCRdb keeps in-frame clones, though not all of them. The top ten clones hold roughly 1.9% of a sample with approximately 45,000 clones, roughly 80% of them seen once. Deletions cut 0 bases from V and 4 bases from J, with 9 bases between. Per the germline V gene, CDR1 is LNHDA and CDR2 is SQIVND (reference sequence). The CDR3 has 14 residues. Time point defined: pretreatment peripheral blood. Urothelial carcinoma affected the patients, and it was locally advanced or metastatic. The sequences come from PBMCs, collected around atezolizumab (anti-PD-L1) treatment. V usage is TRBV19 and J usage is TRBJ1-2; TRBD1 might be the D (6 bases). This clonotype was obtained from a man aged 45-65 years with urothelial cancer. CDR3 region: CASSIDLDSYGYTF. The CDR3 bases are TGTGCCAGTAGTATAGATCTGGACAGCTATGGCTACACCTTC.